The present entry profiles one T cell receptor beta chain with its context. Its antigen is still unknown. Per germline, CDR1 SGHNT and CDR2 YYREEE (reference sequence). Trimming removed 0 bases from V and 8 bases from J, with 18 bases in between. This CDR3 spans 16 amino acids. The data derive from a study of cytomegalovirus exposure and HLA in healthy donors. Whole-study results and caveats: In a later analysis, TCR beta V- and J-gene trimming showed a link to a missense DCLRE1C variant. Previous analysis showed most TCR beta V segments were productive about 87% or about 30% of the time.

Primers included in the PCR were 60 Vbeta and 13 Jbeta primers. Data came from immunoSEQ multiplex PCR; TCRdb stores just in-frame clones and leaves some out. The table has approximately 130,000 clones, around 83% seen once. Sample: PBMCs. This sequence originates from a woman younger than 45 in good health and CMV-seropositive. V is TRBV5-4 and J is TRBJ2-1; D perhaps matches TRBD2 (7 bases). The CDR3 reads CASSLGGRGGRDEQFF. CDR3 DNA: TGTGCCAGCAGCTTGGGGGGCAGGGGAGGGAGGGATGAGCAGTTCTTC.